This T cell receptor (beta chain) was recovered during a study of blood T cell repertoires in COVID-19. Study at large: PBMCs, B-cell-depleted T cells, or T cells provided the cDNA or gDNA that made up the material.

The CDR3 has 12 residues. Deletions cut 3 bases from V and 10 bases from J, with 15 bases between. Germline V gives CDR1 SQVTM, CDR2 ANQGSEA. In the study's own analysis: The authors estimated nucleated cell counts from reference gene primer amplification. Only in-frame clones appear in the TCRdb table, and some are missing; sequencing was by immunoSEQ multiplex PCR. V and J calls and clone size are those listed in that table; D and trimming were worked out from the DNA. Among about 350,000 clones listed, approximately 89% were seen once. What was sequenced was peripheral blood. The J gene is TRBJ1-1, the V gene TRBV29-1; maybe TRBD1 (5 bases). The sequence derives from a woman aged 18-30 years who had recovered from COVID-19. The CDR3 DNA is TGCAGCGTTGAGTTGGGGATAAGGGGAGCTTTCTTT. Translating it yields CSVELGIRGAFF.